This T cell receptor beta chain was observed in a study of T cells in Graves' hyperthyroidism and ophthalmopathy. The study, taken as a whole, reports: Expanded thyroid clonotypes (above 0.001) were mostly also found in blood.

RNA transcripts provided the source from which TCR beta CDR3 regions were amplified. The TCR CDR3 was amplified in a first-round RT-PCR using the HTBI primer set. MiXCR, applied by TCRdb to the multiplex PCR reads, yields one record per CDR3 protein. The sample lists 400,000 or so distinct CDR3 sequences; 11% to 15% were seen once. Those patients with uncontrolled infection, other autoimmune disease, pregnancy or lactation were excluded. The length of the CDR3 is 15 residues. The junction had 11 bases not matched to a gene; V was cut back by 6 bases and J by 1 base. Germline CDR1 is DFQATT and CDR2 is SNEGSKA (reference sequence). This clonotype was recorded a few times. The antigen is not known.

The origin of this receptor is a man between 50 and 59 years old with Graves' ophthalmopathy. This rearrangement joins TRBV20-1 to TRBJ1-1, with 7 bases aligning to TRBD1. Sequencing input: blood. The CDR3 nucleotides read TGCAGTGCAAACGACAGGGACAAATGGAACACTGAAGCTTTCTTT. As protein: CSANDRDKWNTEAFF.